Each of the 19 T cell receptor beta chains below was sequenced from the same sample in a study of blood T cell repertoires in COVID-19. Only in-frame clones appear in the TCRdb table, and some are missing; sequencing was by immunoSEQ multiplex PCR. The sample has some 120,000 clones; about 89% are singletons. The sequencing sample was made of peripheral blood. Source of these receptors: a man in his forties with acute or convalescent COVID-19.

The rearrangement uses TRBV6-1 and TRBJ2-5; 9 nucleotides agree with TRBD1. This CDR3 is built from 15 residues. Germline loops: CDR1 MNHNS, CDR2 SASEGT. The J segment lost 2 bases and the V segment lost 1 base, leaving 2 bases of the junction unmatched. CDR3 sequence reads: CASSEVTGGQETQYF. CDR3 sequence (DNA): TGTGCCAGCAGTGAAGTGACAGGGGGACAAGAGACCCAGTACTTC.

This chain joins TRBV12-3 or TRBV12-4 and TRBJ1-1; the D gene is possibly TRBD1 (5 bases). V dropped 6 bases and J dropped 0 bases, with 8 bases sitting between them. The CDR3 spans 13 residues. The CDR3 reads CASSIQVNTEAFF. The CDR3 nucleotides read TGTGCCAGCAGCATACAGGTGAACACTGAAGCTTTCTTT.

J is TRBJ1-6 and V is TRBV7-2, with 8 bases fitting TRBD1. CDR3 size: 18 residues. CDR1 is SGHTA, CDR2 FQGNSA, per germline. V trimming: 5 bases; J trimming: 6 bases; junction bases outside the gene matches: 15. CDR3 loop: CASSVHDAGTGGNSPLHF. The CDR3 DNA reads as TGTGCCAGCAGCGTACACGACGCGGGGACAGGAGGTAATTCACCCCTCCACTTT.

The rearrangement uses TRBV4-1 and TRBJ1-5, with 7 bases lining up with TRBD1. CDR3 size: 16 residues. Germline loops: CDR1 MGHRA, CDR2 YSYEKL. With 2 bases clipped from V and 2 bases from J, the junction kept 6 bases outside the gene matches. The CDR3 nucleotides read TGCGCCAGCAGCCAATTAGGGGGCATTGGCAATCAGCCCCAGCATTTT. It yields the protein CASSQLGGIGNQPQHF.

CDR3 sequence: CASSEWTPSSGNTIYF. The CDR3 DNA reads TGTGCCAGCAGTGAGTGGACACCGAGCTCTGGAAACACCATATATTTT. J is TRBJ1-3 and V is TRBV6-1; maybe TRBD1 (5 bases). Trimming shortened V by 3 bases and J by 0 bases, and 12 bases separated the two germline ends. The CDR3 runs to 16 residues. CDR1 is MNHNS, CDR2 SASEGT, per germline.

The CDR3 sequence is CASSYPGFYGYTF. In DNA, the CDR3 is TGTGCCAGCAGTTACCCAGGGTTCTATGGCTACACCTTC. V and J are TRBV6-5 and TRBJ1-2; TRBD1 is a possible D gene (5 bases). Germline-derived CDR1 and CDR2 are MNHEY and SVGAGI. This CDR3 region has 13 residues. Trimming pared 2 bases from V and 4 bases from J, leaving 8 bases between.

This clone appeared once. CDR3 DNA: TGTGCCACCAGCAGAGAGAGGGACAGAGACAATGAGCAGTTCTTC. Its translation is CATSRERDRDNEQFF. The V gene is TRBV15, the J gene TRBJ2-1; TRBD1 matches 7 bases. This CDR3 has 15 residues. V was clipped by 0 bases and J by 5 bases; unmatched bases: 4. Germline-derived CDR1 and CDR2 are LNHNV and YYDKDF (reference sequence).

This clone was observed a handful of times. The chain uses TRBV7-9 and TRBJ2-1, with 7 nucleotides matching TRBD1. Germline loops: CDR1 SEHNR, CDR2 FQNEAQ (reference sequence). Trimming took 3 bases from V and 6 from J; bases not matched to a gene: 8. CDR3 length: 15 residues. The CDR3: CASSFTGTDLNEQFF. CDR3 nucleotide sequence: TGTGCCAGCAGCTTTACCGGGACAGACCTCAATGAGCAGTTCTTC.

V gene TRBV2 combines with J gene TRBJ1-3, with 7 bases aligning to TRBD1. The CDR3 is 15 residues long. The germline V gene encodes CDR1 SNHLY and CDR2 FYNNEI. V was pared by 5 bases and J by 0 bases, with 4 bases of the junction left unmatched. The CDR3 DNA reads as TGTGCCAGCAGTCGGACAGGAGACTCTGGAAACACCATATATTTT. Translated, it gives CASSRTGDSGNTIYF.

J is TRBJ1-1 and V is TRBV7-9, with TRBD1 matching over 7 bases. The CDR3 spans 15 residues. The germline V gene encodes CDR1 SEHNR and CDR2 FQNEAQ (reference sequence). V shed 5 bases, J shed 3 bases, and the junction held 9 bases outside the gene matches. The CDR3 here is CASSNRQGWDTEAFF. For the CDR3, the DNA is TGTGCCAGCAGCAATCGACAGGGATGGGACACTGAAGCTTTCTTT.

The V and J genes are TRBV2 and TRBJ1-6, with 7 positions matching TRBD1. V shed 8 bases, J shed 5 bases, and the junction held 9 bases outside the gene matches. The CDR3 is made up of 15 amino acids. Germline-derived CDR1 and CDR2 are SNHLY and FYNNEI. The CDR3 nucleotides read TGTGCCAGCCGACGAAGGACAGGTGATAATTCACCCCTCCACTTT. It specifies CASRRRTGDNSPLHF.

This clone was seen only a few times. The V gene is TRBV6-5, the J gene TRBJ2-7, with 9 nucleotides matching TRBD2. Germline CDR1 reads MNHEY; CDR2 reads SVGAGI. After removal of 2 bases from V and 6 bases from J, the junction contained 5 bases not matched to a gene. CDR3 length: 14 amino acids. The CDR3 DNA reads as TGTGCCAGCAGTTACGTTGCGGGAGGGGGCGAGCAGTACTTC. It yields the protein CASSYVAGGGEQYF.

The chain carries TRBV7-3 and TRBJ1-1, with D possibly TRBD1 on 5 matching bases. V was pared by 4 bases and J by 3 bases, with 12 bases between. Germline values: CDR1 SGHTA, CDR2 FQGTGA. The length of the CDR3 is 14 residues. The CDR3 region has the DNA TGTGCCAGCAGCTCTCCCGGGGGGGACACTGAAGCTTTCTTT. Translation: CASSSPGGDTEAFF.

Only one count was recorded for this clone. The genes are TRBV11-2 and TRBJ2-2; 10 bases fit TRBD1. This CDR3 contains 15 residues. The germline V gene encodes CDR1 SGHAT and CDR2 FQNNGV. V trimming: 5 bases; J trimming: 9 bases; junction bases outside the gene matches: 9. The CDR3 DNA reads TGTGCCAGCAGCACAATCCGGGACAGGGGCCGGGAGCTGTTTTTT. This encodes CASSTIRDRGRELFF.

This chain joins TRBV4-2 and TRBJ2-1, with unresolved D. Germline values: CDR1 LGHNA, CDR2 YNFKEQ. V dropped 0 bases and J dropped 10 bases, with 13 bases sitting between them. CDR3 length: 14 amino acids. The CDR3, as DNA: TGTGCCAGCAGCCAAGATCTCGCTAAGCGAGAGCAGTTCTTC. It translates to CASSQDLAKREQFF.

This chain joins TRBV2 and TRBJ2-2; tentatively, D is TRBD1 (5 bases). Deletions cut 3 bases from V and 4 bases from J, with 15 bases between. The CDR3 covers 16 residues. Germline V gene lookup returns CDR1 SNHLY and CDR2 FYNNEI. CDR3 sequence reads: CASSDNRRPSTGELFF. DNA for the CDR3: TGTGCCAGCAGTGACAACAGGAGACCTAGCACCGGGGAGCTGTTTTTT. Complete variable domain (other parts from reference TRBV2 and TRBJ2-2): EPEVTQTPSHQVTQMGQEVILRCVPISNHLYFYWYRQILGQKVEFLVSFYNNEISEKSEIFDDQFSVERPDGSNFTLKIRSTKLEDSAMYFCASSDNRRPSTGELFFGEGSRLTVL.

The CDR3 protein is CASSPILAGGYEQFF. CDR3 sequence (DNA): TGTGCCAGCAGCCCCATACTAGCGGGAGGATATGAGCAGTTCTTC. The chain uses TRBV3-1 (or the pseudogene TRBV3-2) and TRBJ2-1; 12 positions agree with TRBD2. Germline CDR1 LGHDT, CDR2 YNNKEL (reference sequence). Trimming removed 4 bases from V and 8 bases from J; junction bases left unmatched: 6. This CDR3 comprises 15 residues.

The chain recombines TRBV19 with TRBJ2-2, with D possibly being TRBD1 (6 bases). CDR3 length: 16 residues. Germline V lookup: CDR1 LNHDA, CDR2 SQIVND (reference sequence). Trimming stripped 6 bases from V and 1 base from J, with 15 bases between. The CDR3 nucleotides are TGTGCCAGTAGGCCACAGGGTCTTTGGAACACCGGGGAGCTGTTTTTT. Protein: CASRPQGLWNTGELFF.

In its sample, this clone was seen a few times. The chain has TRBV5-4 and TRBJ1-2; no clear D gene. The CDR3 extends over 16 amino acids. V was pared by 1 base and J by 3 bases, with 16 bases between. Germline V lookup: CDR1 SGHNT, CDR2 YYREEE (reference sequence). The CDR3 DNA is TGTGCCAGCAGCTTGATTTTAGATTGGTCGGACTATGGCTACACCTTC. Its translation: CASSLILDWSDYGYTF.